These T cell receptor beta chains were read from a single sample in a study of Ad26.COV2.S vaccination and SARS-CoV-2 variants. Data came from immunoSEQ multiplex PCR; TCRdb stores just in-frame clones and leaves some out. The sample has about 680,000 clones, roughly 90% seen once. The material sequenced was peripheral blood, taken in a trial of Ad26.COV2.S vaccine versus placebo. The receptors originated from a person aged 18 to 65 who received the Ad26.COV2.S COVID-19 vaccine or a placebo. Each CDR3 is given with its conserved first and last residue. A D gene is named only where the DNA matches it firmly. The listing skips clone size in some rows; elsewhere it reads once, few, many or a size class.

V,D,length,size,J,DNA,CDR3
TRBV3-1/TRBV3-2,TRBD1,16,NA,TRBJ2-1,TGTGCCAGCAGCCGGGCTCCGAGACAGGGGTACAATGAGCAGTTCTTC,CASSRAPRQGYNEQFF
TRBV12-3/TRBV12-4,TRBD1,13,NA,TRBJ1-2,TGTGCCAGCAGTCCAGGGACAGGGTATGGCTACACCTTC,CASSPGTGYGYTF
TRBV19,NA,12,NA,TRBJ2-1,TGTGCCAGTAGTATAGTGGGTAATGAGCAGTTCTTC,CASSIVGNEQFF
TRBV5-1,NA,15,NA,TRBJ1-4,TGCGCCACCCAAAAAGGAGGGCTAACTAATGAAAAACTGTTTTTT,CATQKGGLTNEKLFF
TRBV6-4,NA,16,NA,TRBJ1-5,TGTGCCAGCAGTGAGACAGCAAGTGGGGGCAATCAGCCCCAGCATTTT,CASSETASGGNQPQHF
TRBV30,NA,13,NA,TRBJ1-1,TGTGCCTGGAGTGTTGGTGGCAACACTGAAGCTTTCTTT,CAWSVGGNTEAFF
TRBV25-1,NA,14,NA,TRBJ2-7,TGTGCCAGCAGTGTTACAGCGGGTGGCTACGAGCAGTACTTC,CASSVTAGGYEQYF
TRBV6-2/TRBV6-3,TRBD1,14,NA,TRBJ2-7,TGTGCCAGCAGTTACTCGACTATCCGGACAGGGGGAAACTTC,CASSYSTIRTGGNF
TRBV6-2/TRBV6-3,TRBD1,17,once,TRBJ2-1,TGTGCCAGCAGTTACTCGATTCGGACAGGGGGAAGGATTGAGCAGTTCTTC,CASSYSIRTGGRIEQFF
TRBV10-3,TRBD1,14,NA,TRBJ1-5,TGTGCCATACGACAGGGGGGCGGCAATCAGCCCCAGCATTTT,CAIRQGGGNQPQHF
TRBV9,TRBD2,18,NA,TRBJ2-3,TGTGCCAGCAGCCTTAGAGGGTCAACTAGCGGGGGCCCAGATACGCAGTATTTT,CASSLRGSTSGGPDTQYF
TRBV9,NA,14,NA,TRBJ2-6,TGTGCCAGCAGCGTAGACTCTGGGGCCAACGTCCTGACTTTC,CASSVDSGANVLTF
TRBV6-5,NA,15,NA,TRBJ1-1,TGTGCCAGCAGTTACTCGTGGGACGTGAACACTGAAGCTTTCTTT,CASSYSWDVNTEAFF
TRBV6-5,NA,14,NA,TRBJ2-5,TGTGCCGCCGGAGCCGGGACACTCCAAGAGACCCAGTACTTC,CAAGAGTLQETQYF
TRBV21-1,NA,17,NA,TRBJ1-1,TGTGCCAGCAGCAAAGGGGGGGACAGTGGGATGAACACTGAAGCTTTCTTT,CASSKGGDSGMNTEAFF
TRBV19,TRBD1,14,NA,TRBJ2-7,TGTGCCAGTAGTCTAGGGACAGGGGGCGGCGAGCAGTACTTC,CASSLGTGGGEQYF
TRBV7-9,NA,16,NA,TRBJ2-7,TGTGCCAGCAGCTACCCCAGGGGGGAATTATCCTACGAGCAGTACTTC,CASSYPRGELSYEQYF
TRBV18,TRBD1,15,NA,TRBJ1-2,TGTGCCAGCTCACCGGACAGGGGGGCAGACTATGGCTACACCTTC,CASSPDRGADYGYTF
TRBV5-1,NA,12,NA,TRBJ2-3,TGCGCCAGCAGCTTGGGCGGGGATACGCAGTATTTT,CASSLGGDTQYF
TRBV10-3,NA,13,NA,TRBJ2-1,TGTGCCATCAACCCGACCTCGGAGGATGAGCAGTTCTTC,CAINPTSEDEQFF
TRBV12-3/TRBV12-4,NA,13,NA,TRBJ1-1,TGTGCCAGCAGTTTATCGGGGAACACTGAAGCTTTCTTT,CASSLSGNTEAFF
TRBV29-1,NA,11,once,TRBJ2-1,TGCAGCGTTGGGTTGCAAATCGAGCAGTTCTTC,CSVGLQIEQFF
TRBV24-1,NA,14,few,TRBJ2-6,TGTGCCACCAGTGATTATGCTGGGGCCAACGTCCTGACTTTC,CATSDYAGANVLTF
TRBV7-9,NA,15,NA,TRBJ1-5,TGTGCCAGCAGCTTAGGAGGTTATAGCAATCAGCCCCAGCATTTT,CASSLGGYSNQPQHF
TRBV30,NA,16,NA,TRBJ2-1,TGTGCCTGGAGTGTACCCGGGCGGGGGCTCTACAATGAGCAGTTCTTC,CAWSVPGRGLYNEQFF